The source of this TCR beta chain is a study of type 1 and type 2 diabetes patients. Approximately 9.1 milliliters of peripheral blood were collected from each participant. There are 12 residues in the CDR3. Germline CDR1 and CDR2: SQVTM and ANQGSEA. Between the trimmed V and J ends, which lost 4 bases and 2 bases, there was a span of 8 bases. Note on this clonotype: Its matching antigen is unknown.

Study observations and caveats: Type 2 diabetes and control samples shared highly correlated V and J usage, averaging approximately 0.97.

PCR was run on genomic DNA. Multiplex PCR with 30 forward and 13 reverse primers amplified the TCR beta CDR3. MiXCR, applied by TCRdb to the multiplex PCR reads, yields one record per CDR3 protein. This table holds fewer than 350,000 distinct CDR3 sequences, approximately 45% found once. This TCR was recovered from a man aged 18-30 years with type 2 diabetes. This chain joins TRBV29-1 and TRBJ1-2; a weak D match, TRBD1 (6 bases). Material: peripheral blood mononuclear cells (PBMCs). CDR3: CSVAGTNYGYTF. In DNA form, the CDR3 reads TGCAGCGTTGCGGGGACAAACTATGGCTACACCTTC.